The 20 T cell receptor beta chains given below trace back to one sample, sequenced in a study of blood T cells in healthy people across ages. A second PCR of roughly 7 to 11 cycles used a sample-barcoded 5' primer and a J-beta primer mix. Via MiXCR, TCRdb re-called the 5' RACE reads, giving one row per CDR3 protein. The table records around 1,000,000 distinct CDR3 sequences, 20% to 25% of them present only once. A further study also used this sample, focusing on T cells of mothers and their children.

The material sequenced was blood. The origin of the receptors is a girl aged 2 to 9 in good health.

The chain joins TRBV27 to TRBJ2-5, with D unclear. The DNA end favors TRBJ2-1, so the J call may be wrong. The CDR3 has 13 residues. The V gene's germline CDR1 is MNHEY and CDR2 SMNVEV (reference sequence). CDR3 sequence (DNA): TGTGCCAGCAGAGACCCTTTAGAGGATGAGCAGTTCTTC. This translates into CASRDPLEDEQFF.

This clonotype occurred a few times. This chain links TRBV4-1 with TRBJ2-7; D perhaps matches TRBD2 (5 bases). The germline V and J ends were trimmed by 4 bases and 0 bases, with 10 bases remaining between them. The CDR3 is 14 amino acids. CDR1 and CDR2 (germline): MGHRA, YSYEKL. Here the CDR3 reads CASSLATDSYEQYF. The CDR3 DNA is TGCGCCAGCAGCCTAGCGACTGACTCCTACGAGCAGTACTTC.

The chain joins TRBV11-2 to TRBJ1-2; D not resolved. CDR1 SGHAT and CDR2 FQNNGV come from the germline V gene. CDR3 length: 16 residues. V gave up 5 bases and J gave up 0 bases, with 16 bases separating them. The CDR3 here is CASSLGGLAPNYGYTF. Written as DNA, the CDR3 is TGTGCCAGCAGCCTCGGAGGGTTAGCACCTAACTATGGCTACACCTTC.

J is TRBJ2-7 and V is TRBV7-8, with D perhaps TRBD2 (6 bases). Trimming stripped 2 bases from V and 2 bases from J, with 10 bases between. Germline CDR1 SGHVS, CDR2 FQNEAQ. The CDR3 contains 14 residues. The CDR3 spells CASSLIGGAYEQYF. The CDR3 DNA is TGTGCCAGCAGCTTAATCGGCGGGGCCTACGAGCAGTACTTC. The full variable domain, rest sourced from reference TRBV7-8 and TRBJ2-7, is GAGVSQSPRYKVAKRGQDVALRCDPISGHVSLFWYQQALGQGPEFLTYFQNEAQLDKSGLPSDRFFAERPEGSVSTLKIQRTQQEDSAVYLCASSLIGGAYEQYFGPGTRLTVT.

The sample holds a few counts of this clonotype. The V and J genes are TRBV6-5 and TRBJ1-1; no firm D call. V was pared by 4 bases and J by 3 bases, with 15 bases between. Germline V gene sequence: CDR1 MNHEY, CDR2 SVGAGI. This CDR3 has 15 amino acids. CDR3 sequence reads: CASSLQFQADTEAFF. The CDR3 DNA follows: TGTGCCAGCAGTTTACAATTCCAGGCGGACACTGAAGCTTTCTTT.

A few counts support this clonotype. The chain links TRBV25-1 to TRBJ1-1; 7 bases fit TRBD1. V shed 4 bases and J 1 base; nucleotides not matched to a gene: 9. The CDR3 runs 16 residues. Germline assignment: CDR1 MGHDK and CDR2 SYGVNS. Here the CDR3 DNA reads TGTGCCAGCAGTGCGGCCAAGGCAGGGGGGAACACTGAAGCTTTCTTT. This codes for CASSAAKAGGNTEAFF. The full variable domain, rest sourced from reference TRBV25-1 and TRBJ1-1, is EADIYQTPRYLVIGTGKKITLECSQTMGHDKMYWYQQDPGMELHLIHYSYGVNSTEKGDLSSESTVSRIRTEHFPLTLESARPSHTSQYLCASSAAKAGGNTEAFFGQGTRLTVV.

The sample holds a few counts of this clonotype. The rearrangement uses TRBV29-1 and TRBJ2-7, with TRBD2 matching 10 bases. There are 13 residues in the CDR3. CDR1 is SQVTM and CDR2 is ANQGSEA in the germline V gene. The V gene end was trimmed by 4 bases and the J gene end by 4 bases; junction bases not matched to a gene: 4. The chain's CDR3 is CSVVPSGSYEQYF. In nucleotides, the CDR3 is TGCAGCGTTGTCCCTAGCGGGAGTTACGAGCAGTACTTC.

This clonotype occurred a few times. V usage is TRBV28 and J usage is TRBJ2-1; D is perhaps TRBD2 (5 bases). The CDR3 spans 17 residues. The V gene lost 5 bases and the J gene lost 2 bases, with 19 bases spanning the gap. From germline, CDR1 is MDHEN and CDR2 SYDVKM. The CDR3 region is CASSPPLRRHTYNEQFF. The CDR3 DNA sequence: TGTGCCAGCAGTCCCCCCCTTAGGAGGCATACCTACAATGAGCAGTTCTTC. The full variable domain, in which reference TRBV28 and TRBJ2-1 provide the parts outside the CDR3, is DVKVTQSSRYLVKRTGEKVFLECVQDMDHENMFWYRQDPGLGLRLIYFSYDVKMKEKGDIPEGYSVSREKKERFSLILESASTNQTSMYLCASSPPLRRHTYNEQFFGPGTRLTVL.

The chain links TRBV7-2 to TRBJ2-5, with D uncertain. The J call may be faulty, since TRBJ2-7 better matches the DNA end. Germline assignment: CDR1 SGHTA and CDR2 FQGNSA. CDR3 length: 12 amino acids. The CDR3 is CASTGRTYEQYF. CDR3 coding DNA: TGTGCCAGCACAGGACGGACCTACGAGCAGTACTTC.

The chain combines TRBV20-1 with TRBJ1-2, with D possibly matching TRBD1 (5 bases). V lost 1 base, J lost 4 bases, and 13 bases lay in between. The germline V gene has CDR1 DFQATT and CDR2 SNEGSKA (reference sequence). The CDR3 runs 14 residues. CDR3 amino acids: CSARGAGFSYGYTF. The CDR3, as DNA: TGCAGTGCTAGAGGGGCAGGGTTTAGCTATGGCTACACCTTC.

The CDR3 DNA reads TGTGCCAGCAGCTTAGCAGCTAGCGGGGGGCCGGGAATGGCAGATACGCAGTATTTT. This translates into CASSLAASGGPGMADTQYF. The chain employs TRBV7-9 and TRBJ2-3, with 11 bases lining up with TRBD2. With V trimmed by 0 bases and J by 4 bases, 12 bases remained unmatched. Germline values: CDR1 SEHNR, CDR2 FQNEAQ (reference sequence). The CDR3 consists of 19 residues.

The CDR3 region has the DNA TGTGCCAGCAGCCGTCAAAATAGTTTAGGAGGGTCTATGCATTTT. Translated, it gives CASSRQNSLGGSMHF. The V gene is TRBV21-1, the J gene TRBJ1-5. TRBV21-1 is a pseudogene. The CDR3 contains 15 residues.

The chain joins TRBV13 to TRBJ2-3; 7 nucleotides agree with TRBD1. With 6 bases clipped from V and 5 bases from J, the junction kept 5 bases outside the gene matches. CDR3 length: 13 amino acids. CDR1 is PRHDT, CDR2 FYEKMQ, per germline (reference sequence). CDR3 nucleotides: TGTGCCAGCAGGAAAACAGGGGAAGATACGCAGTATTTT. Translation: CASRKTGEDTQYF.

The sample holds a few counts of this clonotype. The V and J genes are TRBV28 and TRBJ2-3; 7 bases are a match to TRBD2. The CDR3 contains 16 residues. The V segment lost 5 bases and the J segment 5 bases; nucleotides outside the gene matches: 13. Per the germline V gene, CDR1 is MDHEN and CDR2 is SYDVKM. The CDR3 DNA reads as TGTGCCAGCAGTCCCCCCCTAGCGGAGGCAGAAGATACGCAGTATTTT. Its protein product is CASSPPLAEAEDTQYF.

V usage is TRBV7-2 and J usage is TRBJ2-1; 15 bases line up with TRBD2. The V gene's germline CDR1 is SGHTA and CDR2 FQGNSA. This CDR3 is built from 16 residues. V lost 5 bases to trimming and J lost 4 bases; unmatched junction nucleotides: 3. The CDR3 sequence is CASSLGTSGGYNEQFF. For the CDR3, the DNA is TGTGCCAGCAGCCTCGGGACTAGCGGGGGGTACAATGAGCAGTTCTTC.

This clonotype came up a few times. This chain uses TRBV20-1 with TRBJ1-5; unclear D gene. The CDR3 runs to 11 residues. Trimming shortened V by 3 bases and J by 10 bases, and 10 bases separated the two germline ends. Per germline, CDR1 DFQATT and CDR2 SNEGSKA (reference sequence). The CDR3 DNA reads TGCAGTGCTAGTATAGGCACTCCCCAGCATTTT. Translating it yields CSASIGTPQHF.

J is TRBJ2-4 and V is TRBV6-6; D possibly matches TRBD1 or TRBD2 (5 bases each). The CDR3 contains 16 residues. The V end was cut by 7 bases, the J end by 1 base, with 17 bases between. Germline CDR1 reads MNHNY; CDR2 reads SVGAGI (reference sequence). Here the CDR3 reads CASIPSLWGAKNIQYF. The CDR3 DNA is TGTGCCAGCATCCCAAGCTTGTGGGGGGCCAAAAACATTCAGTACTTC.

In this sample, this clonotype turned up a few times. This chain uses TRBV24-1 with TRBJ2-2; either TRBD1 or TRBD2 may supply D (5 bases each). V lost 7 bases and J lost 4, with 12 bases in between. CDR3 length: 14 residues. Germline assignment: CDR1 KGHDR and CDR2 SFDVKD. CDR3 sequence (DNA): TGTGCCACCAGGGATGGGGGTGGCACCGGGGAGCTGTTTTTT. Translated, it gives CATRDGGGTGELFF.

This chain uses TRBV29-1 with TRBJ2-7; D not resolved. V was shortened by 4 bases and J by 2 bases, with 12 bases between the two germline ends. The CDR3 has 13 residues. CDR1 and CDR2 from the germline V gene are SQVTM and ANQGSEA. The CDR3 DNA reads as TGCAGCGTTGCGGGTCAGTATACCTACGAGCAGTACTTC. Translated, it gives CSVAGQYTYEQYF.

The CDR3 here is CSASGVSSYNEQFF. The CDR3 nucleotides are TGCAGTGCAAGCGGGGTTAGCTCCTACAATGAGCAGTTCTTC. The chain is built from TRBV20-1 and TRBJ2-1; 7 nucleotides line up with TRBD2. The CDR3 runs 14 residues. CDR1 DFQATT and CDR2 SNEGSKA come from the germline V gene (reference sequence). After removal of 6 bases from V and 0 bases from J, the junction contained 5 bases not matched to a gene.